The T cell receptor (beta chain) under discussion was sequenced for a study of blood T cell repertoires in COVID-19. Overall study: In each case, the material was cDNA or gDNA derived from T cells, B-cell-depleted T cells, or PBMCs.

Allocation to cohorts depended on clinical history reported by the participants. Recovered status in Cohort 3 required two negative PCRs, clearance, or symptom resolution. Looked up from germline, CDR1 is LNHDA and CDR2 is SQIVND (reference sequence). V was clipped by 5 bases and J by 4 bases; unmatched bases: 8. The CDR3 consists of 16 residues. Authors' processing steps: Reference gene primer amplification yielded estimated nucleated cell counts. This table comes from immunoSEQ multiplex PCR, and its TCRdb copy is limited to in-frame clones, with some not included. V, J and clone size were drawn from that table, and D and trimming were deduced from the DNA. The table lists approximately 200,000 clones, nearly 90% of them singletons, with about 10% in the top ten.

The specimen sequenced was PBMCs or T cells enriched from blood (not recorded which). The clonotype comes from a man aged 30-40 years who had recovered from COVID-19. V is TRBV19 and J is TRBJ2-1; 10 nucleotides line up with TRBD2. CDR3 amino acids: CASSPLAGGAYNEQFF. As DNA, the CDR3 is TGTGCCAGTAGTCCATTAGCGGGAGGCGCATACAATGAGCAGTTCTTC.